This TCR beta chain comes out of a study of cytomegalovirus exposure and HLA in healthy donors (dated by TCRdb to about 2017). Study-level background: An earlier analysis of some 620 of the donors reported about 300 Gb of sequence data and around 120 million unique TCR beta sequences obtained from some 200 million T cells. About 300 gigabases of sequencing data and tens of millions of unique TCR sequences were included in an early release covering about 700 HLA-typed donors. Of the 300 to 500 genotyped donors, roughly 80% were placed in the genetic ancestry cluster associated with self-reported Caucasian donors. The study was designed to test whether signatures of past pathogen exposure could be identified by cataloging public T cell receptors. Using immunosequencing, the study profiled T cell repertoires from fewer than 850 subjects and related those repertoires to cytomegalovirus serostatus. A separate validation cohort of roughly 130 different subjects was used in addition to the roughly 700-subject first cohort. To predict cytomegalovirus infection status, the study brought together high-throughput TCR immunosequencing, statistical association of individual TCRs with disease status, and machine learning. A later analysis re-examined previously published TCR beta repertoires from 500 to 700 donors and added high-resolution HLA genotyping to investigate patterns of TCR occurrence. Rather than drawing on any new phenotypic data, the later analysis identified candidate immune exposures from TCR beta sequences and the way those sequences occurred across donors. An earlier analysis of 587 of the donors used high-throughput TCR beta sequencing to judge whether each TCR beta V gene segment behaved as functional or pseudogenic. Donor age, sex, ethnicity and CMV serostatus were collected together with the repertoire data. A later genetic analysis used genome-wide SNP genotypes for about three fifths of the roughly 700 donors, treating that subset as a discovery cohort. All discovery cohort repertoires had been generated using a single sequencing platform. Class I and class II HLA loci were covered by the typing at four-digit resolution. Typing coverage differed by locus: A, B, C, DRB1 and DQB1 were typed in roughly 620-630 donors, DQA1 in about 500, DPA1 in around 600, and DPB1 in 450 to 480. A few DR-DQ haplotypes were treated as single units for association and clustering because of strong linkage in the cohort. Across 300 to 400 genotyped donors of the cohort, an average of about 220,000 unique TCR beta nucleotide sequences per donor were sequenced, and 15% to 20% of those sequences were non-productive.

What the authors observed across the whole study: A later genetic analysis associated a missense DCLRE1C variant with V-gene and J-gene trimming of TCR beta chains, and an independent cohort replicated the association. Presence/absence analyses assumed roughly uniform sequencing depth across donors, an assumption that may not hold. When HLA alleles, especially DR and DQ, strongly co-occurred, attributing TCR associations to individual alleles was difficult. Linkage disequilibrium might explain the correlated functional status among segregating V segments, but an unknown experimental factor could not be ruled out. Specific HLA alleles were associated with over 15,000 TCR beta sequences at a false discovery rate of 0.05 in a later analysis. While some public TCRs were present in many individuals, most TCR sequences turned up only very rarely across donors. The classifier was reported to diagnose cytomegalovirus status with high specificity and sensitivity in both the original cohort and the validation cohort. A later analysis found that TCR association rates varied across HLA loci, with DRB1 alleles showing the most associated TCRs and HLA-C alleles the fewest. A few of the identified cytomegalovirus-associated TCR beta chains were confirmed in vitro to be specific for cytomegalovirus antigens. It was suggested by the authors that the approach could potentially be generalized to other disease states and immunological phenotypes. In a later analysis, several top co-occurrence clusters were reported to appear linked to parvovirus B19, influenza, CMV and Epstein-Barr virus. In this cohort, only TCR beta chains were sequenced, and detectable features were limited by the absence of alpha or paired-chain data. In an earlier analysis of roughly 500 of the donors, most TCR beta V segments appeared in productive rearrangements about 87% or about 30% of the time, broadly matching IMGT annotations. The earlier analysis of fewer than 750 of the donors excluded roughly 17 rarely observed V segments, including chromosome 9 orphons, because counts were too low. A further reported finding was that TCR beta sequences accurately predicted the HLA-A and HLA-B alleles for most subjects in the first cohort. In a later analysis, HLA-associated TCR beta chains were found to be more clonally expanded and to have lower generation probabilities than equally common non-associated chains. Because the 87-base-pair reads could not distinguish some IMGT-functional V segments, including TRBV6-2 and TRBV6-3, those segments were excluded. In the study, approximately 160 TCR beta chains were listed as associated with cytomegalovirus. Compared with the approximately 670-donor mean, donors in an Asian-associated ancestry cluster had fewer N-insertions in productive TCRs, according to a later genetic analysis. Because some donors lacked HLA typing at each locus, the association tests relied only on the typed subset. In a later analysis, most CMV-associated TCR beta chains were found to appear HLA-restricted, with HLA associations seemingly driven largely by CMV exposure. The sequencing pipeline was judged likely to have produced a cluster of highly shared sequence variants as a technical artifact. CMV serostatus was the only immune exposure information available for the cohort.

The CDR3 numbers 14 residues from cysteine through phenylalanine. Only the CDR3 DNA stays, 42 bases, in frame from base 1. The germline V gene (reference sequence) specifies LNHDA as CDR1 and SQIVND as CDR2. The junction shows trimming of 6 bases on V and 8 bases on J, and the gene matches do not reach 9 bases of it. This clone was counted a few times. No antigen is known for it. Base qualities are not provided; no much larger clone lies one nucleotide away. Library preparation employed the immunoSEQ multiplex PCR assay. For the multiplex PCR, a mixture combining 60 forward primers for TCR Vbeta segments and 13 reverse primers for TCR Jbeta segments was used. The CDR3 region of rearranged TCR beta genes was amplified from genomic DNA by a multiplex PCR assay. On the Illumina HiSeq System, the amplified TCR beta libraries were sequenced as 87-base-pair reads. As for how the authors treated the data: A later analysis counted tens of millions of unique TCR beta chains across the roughly 700 repertoires, and 10 million to 11 million of these chains were shared by at least two donors. To remove PCR and sequencing errors, raw reads were error-corrected and collapsed into unique sequences using a nearest-neighbor algorithm that merged closely related sequences. V, D and J gene segments were assigned by aligning CDR3 sequences to IMGT reference sequences. For a sequence to be retained, a match of at least six nucleotides was required to both a V gene segment and a J gene segment. Rearrangements were classified as productive when the CDR3 lacked stop codons and remained in frame with V and J, and all other rearrangements were classified as non-productive. CDR3 was defined by IMGT convention, running from the second conserved V-encoded cysteine to the conserved J-encoded phenylalanine. In an earlier analysis of approximately 590 of the donors, sequences lacking an unambiguous match to a single V gene segment were excluded. An earlier analysis of roughly 590 of the donors called V segments functional above 56.7% productive rearrangements and segregating when the between-donor standard deviation exceeded 5%. A statistical classification framework was developed to diagnose cytomegalovirus status using the catalog of TCR beta chain sequences. A later analysis assigned V and J genes by comparing TCR nucleotide sequences with IMGT/GENE-DB human TR gene sequences. Using the TCRdist pipeline, a later analysis assigned CDR3 sequences along with most-parsimonious VDJ recombination scenarios. In a later analysis, each TCR beta chain was defined by its CDR3 amino acid sequence together with its V-gene family, and reads without a unique V-gene family were excluded. A later analysis removed roughly 590 highly shared, low-generation-probability nucleotide sequences to deal with suspected cross-contamination and a sequencing artifact. For each public chain, a later analysis derived a clonal expansion index from normalized ranks of inferred template counts within each repertoire. A later analysis computed generation probabilities with a VDJ recombination model fitted to out-of-frame rearrangements, and checked the results against IGoR. In a later analysis, hypergeometric tests were used to score TCR-TCR, TCR-HLA and TCR-CMV co-occurrence, with a repertoire-size bias correction applied to TCR pairs. In a later analysis, false discovery rates were estimated by permuting HLA or CMV assignments 20 times. In a later analysis, co-occurring TCRs were grouped with DBSCAN, and TCRdist sequence similarity was added when clustering was performed within HLA-allele-positive subsets. For co-occurrence clustering, repertoires with fewer than 30,000 or more than 120,000 public chains were excluded, along with five repertoires with anomalous nucleotide sharing. As stored in TCRdb, this immuneACCESS dataset retains in-frame rearrangements with V and J assigned. A fraction of the clones does not appear; measured against another copy, unresolved V genes explain less than half of the discrepancy, and the remainder lacks a known reason. The V and J calls and clone size are taken from that table; D and trimming were inferred from the DNA. Within this sample are approximately 33,000 clones, with around 53% of them counted one time only. The ten largest clones take up 6.2% of the sample.

The cohort consisted of some 670 healthy bone marrow donors. At the time of sampling, every cohort member was nominally healthy, though immune exposures that went unrecorded were likely present. The donor was CMV seropositive and was included in the group of about 290 seropositive cohort members. Every donor gave a peripheral blood sample, and the peripheral blood mononuclear cells from that sample were used for TCR beta sequencing. Genomic DNA extraction from the blood cell samples was performed with the Qiagen DNeasy Blood Extraction Kit. Sequencing input: PBMCs. This TCR was recovered from a middle-aged woman in good health and CMV-seropositive. This receptor chain uses TRBV19 and TRBJ1-1, with TRBD1 identical over 10 junction bases. The CDR3 amino acid sequence is: CASSPGQGLREAFF. The nucleotides are TGTGCCAGTAGCCCGGGACAGGGGTTACGGGAAGCTTTCTTT. Supplemented by the reference TRBV19 and TRBJ1-1 proteins around the CDR3, the complete variable domain is DGGITQSPKYLFRKEGQNVTLSCEQNLNHDAMYWYRQDPGQGLRLIYYSQIVNDFQKGDIAEGYSVSREKKESFPLTVTSAQKNPTAFYLCASSPGQGLREAFFGQGTRLTVV.